The next 25 T cell receptor beta chains were all read from a single sample in a study of chemoradiotherapy in HPV16-positive cancers. The method was immunoSEQ multiplex PCR; TCRdb's version includes in-frame clones alone and lacks a portion of them. The data contain thousands of clones, under 95% of them singletons. Specimen: blood, collected from a patient who underwent chemoradiotherapy. Receptors originate from a human donor with HPV-associated anogenital cancer.

J is TRBJ2-3 and V is TRBV6-5; D is undetermined. CDR1 is MNHEY, CDR2 SVGAGI, per germline. This CDR3 has 15 residues. V lost 5 bases and J 5 bases, leaving 17 bases between the germline ends. The CDR3 bases are TGTGCCAGCAGTCTCTCACCTGGGATTGGAGATACGCAGTATTTT. Translated: CASSLSPGIGDTQYF.

The rearrangement joins TRBV7-2 to TRBJ2-2, with TRBD1 identical over 7 bases. The germline gives CDR1 SGHTA, CDR2 FQGNSA. The CDR3 totals 14 residues. Losses at the gene ends were 4 bases for V and 7 bases for J; bases not matched to a gene: 6. The CDR3 is CASSSTGSVGELFF. The DNA for the CDR3 is TGTGCCAGCAGCTCGACAGGGTCTGTCGGGGAGCTGTTTTTT.

The V and J genes are TRBV19 and TRBJ2-5; TRBD1 or TRBD2 may be the D gene (5 bases each). The J call may be faulty, since TRBJ2-7 better matches the DNA end. This CDR3 contains 12 residues. In germline, CDR1 is LNHDA, CDR2 SQIVND (reference sequence). The CDR3 coding sequence is TGTGCCAGCCGGGACCTCTATTACGAGCAGTACTTC. Translation: CASRDLYYEQYF.

The V call is TRBV6-4, the J call TRBJ2-1; weak D call: TRBD1 (6 bases). CDR1 and CDR2 (germline): MRHNA, SNTAGT. Trimming left V 4 bases short and J 9 bases short, with 7 bases between. The CDR3 is made up of 11 amino acids. In DNA, the CDR3 is TGTGCCAGCAGTGGAGGGGGTGAGCAGTTCTTC. Amino acids: CASSGGGEQFF.

The CDR3 region has the DNA TGTGCCAGCAGCTTCCGGCCCTGGGGGGAGCAGTACTTC. As protein: CASSFRPWGEQYF. The genes are TRBV5-4 and TRBJ2-7; D tentatively fits TRBD1 or TRBD2 (5 bases each). V lost 2 bases, J lost 7 bases, and 13 bases lay in between. CDR1 and CDR2 from the germline V gene are SGHNT and YYREEE (reference sequence). CDR3 size: 13 residues.

The chain recombines TRBV25-1 with TRBJ2-2, with D perhaps TRBD2 (6 bases). This CDR3 is 14 amino acids long. Germline-derived CDR1 and CDR2 are MGHDK and SYGVNS. Between the trimmed V and J ends, which lost 11 bases and 2 bases, there was a span of 15 bases. Here the CDR3 reads CAHGGGLNTGELFF. CDR3 in DNA: TGTGCCCATGGAGGAGGGTTAAACACCGGGGAGCTGTTTTTT.

This clone has a single count. The chain carries TRBV7-2 and TRBJ1-1; 8 bases are shared with TRBD1. CDR3 length equals 15 residues. V trimming: 8 bases; J trimming: 2 bases; junction bases outside the gene matches: 10. Germline CDR1 and CDR2: SGHTA and FQGNSA. CDR3 coding DNA: TGTGCCAGCTCCCCTACAGGGGGAGTTAACACTGAAGCTTTCTTT. It codes for CASSPTGGVNTEAFF.

This chain uses TRBV15 with TRBJ2-1; D gene unclear. The V end lost 4 bases, the J end lost 3 bases, and 10 bases lay between the germline ends. The CDR3 is 14 amino acids. CDR1 and CDR2 from the germline V gene are LNHNV and YYDKDF (reference sequence). The CDR3 nucleotides read TGTGCCACCAGCACTGGGCAGAGCTACAATGAGCAGTTCTTC. It yields the protein CATSTGQSYNEQFF.

This clone was observed a handful of times. This sequence joins TRBV19 and TRBJ1-1; weak D call: TRBD1 (5 bases). V was shortened by 7 bases and J by 7 bases, with 10 bases between the two germline ends. Germline lookup yields CDR1 LNHDA and CDR2 SQIVND (reference sequence). The length of the CDR3 is 11 residues. The CDR3 here is CASIRTNEAFF. The CDR3 bases are TGTGCCAGTATCCGGACAAATGAAGCTTTCTTT.

This sequence joins TRBV10-1 and TRBJ2-1; 8 bases fit TRBD2. The junction had 16 bases not matched to a gene; V was cut back by 5 bases and J by 16 bases. The germline gives CDR1 WNHNN, CDR2 SYGVQD (reference sequence). CDR3 size: 14 residues. CDR3 in DNA: TGCGCCAGCAGTCCCAGCGGGAGCGCCTCCCGAGTATTCTTC. Encoded protein: CASSPSGSASRVFF.

The chain uses TRBV27 and TRBJ2-2; 10 nucleotides agree with TRBD2. The CDR3 runs 14 residues. Trimming at V came to 6 bases and at J to 6 bases, leaving 4 bases not matched to a gene. Germline V gene sequence: CDR1 MNHEY, CDR2 SMNVEV (reference sequence). The CDR3 DNA follows: TGTGCCAGCAGGGGACTAGCGATTCCCGGGGAGCTGTTTTTT. Protein sequence: CASRGLAIPGELFF.

The chain links TRBV28 to TRBJ2-7, with a tentative D call TRBD2 (7 bases). CDR3 size: 14 residues. Trimming removed 6 bases at V and 0 bases at J, with 12 bases between. CDR1 MDHEN and CDR2 SYDVKM come from the germline V gene. This chain's CDR3 is CASRRGGTSYEQYF. The DNA for the CDR3 is TGTGCCAGCAGGAGGGGGGGTACCTCCTACGAGCAGTACTTC.

This rearrangement joins TRBV5-1 to TRBJ2-1; TRBD2 agrees at 9 bases. V shed 4 bases, J shed 4 bases, and the junction held 9 bases outside the gene matches. This CDR3 is built from 16 residues. Germline V gene lookup returns CDR1 SGHRS and CDR2 YFSETQ. CDR3 region: CASSNPTSGFYNEQFF. The CDR3, as DNA: TGCGCCAGCAGCAACCCAACTAGCGGGTTTTACAATGAGCAGTTCTTC.

The chain has TRBV7-2 and TRBJ1-2; a weak D match, TRBD1 (5 bases). Looked up from germline, CDR1 is SGHTA and CDR2 is FQGNSA. The ends were cut back, 8 bases at V and 8 bases at J, with 18 bases in the middle. CDR3 size: 13 residues. The CDR3 region has the DNA TGTGCCAGCTCCATGGGGACCGCCGGCGGCTACACCTTC. Encoded protein: CASSMGTAGGYTF.

This clone occurred once. The J gene is TRBJ1-6, the V gene TRBV28; D possibly corresponds to TRBD1 (5 bases). Trimming shortened V by 6 bases and J by 3 bases, and 12 bases separated the two germline ends. The CDR3 sequence is 15 residues long. Germline V gene lookup returns CDR1 MDHEN and CDR2 SYDVKM. The CDR3 DNA reads as TGTGCCAGCAGAAAGACAGTTGGCTATAATTCACCCCTCCACTTT. Translation: CASRKTVGYNSPLHF.

The CDR3 protein is CASSLDVTGNNSPLHF. CDR3 sequence (DNA): TGTGCCAGCAGCTTAGATGTGACAGGGAATAATTCACCCCTCCACTTT. The V and J genes are TRBV11-3 and TRBJ1-6; 7 nucleotides match TRBD1. V shed 0 bases, J shed 5 bases, and the junction held 4 bases outside the gene matches. There are 16 residues in the CDR3. Germline V gene data show CDR1 as SGHNT and CDR2 as YENEEA.

The chain recombines TRBV29-1 with TRBJ2-1; 8 bases line up with TRBD2. The CDR3 extends over 13 amino acids. Per the germline V gene, CDR1 is SQVTM and CDR2 is ANQGSEA. The J segment lost 5 bases and the V segment lost 7 bases, leaving 7 bases of the junction unmatched. The CDR3 DNA reads TGCAGCGCAGCTAGCGGGCCCGACAATGAGCAGTTCTTC. This encodes CSAASGPDNEQFF.

The CDR3 loop is CASRYTGSTNEKLFF. The CDR3 region has the DNA TGTGCCAGCAGATACACAGGTTCAACTAATGAAAAACTGTTTTTT. V and J are TRBV7-2 and TRBJ1-4, with D possibly matching TRBD1 (5 bases). This CDR3 has 15 residues. Germline CDR1 is SGHTA and CDR2 is FQGNSA. Trimming took off 6 bases at V and 0 bases at J, with 11 bases between the two ends.

The chain links TRBV2 to TRBJ2-3; 8 nucleotides line up with TRBD2. Germline loops: CDR1 SNHLY, CDR2 FYNNEI. V gave up 8 bases and J gave up 5 bases; unmatched junction bases: 12. The CDR3 length is 15 residues. CDR3 region: CASWDSGTFGDTQYF. CDR3 coding DNA: TGTGCCAGCTGGGATAGCGGGACGTTTGGAGATACGCAGTATTTT.

The chain joins TRBV27 to TRBJ2-3; D is possibly TRBD1 or TRBD2 (5 bases each). From germline, CDR1 is MNHEY and CDR2 SMNVEV (reference sequence). This CDR3 spans 15 amino acids. V was clipped by 7 bases and J by 3 bases, with 17 bases between them. Here the CDR3 DNA reads TGTGCCAGCACCCAAACACGGGGCGTAACAGATACGCAGTATTTT. Translated, it gives CASTQTRGVTDTQYF.

Here the CDR3 DNA reads TGTGCCAGCAGGACCGAGGGCAATCAGCCCCAGCATTTT. This sequence encodes CASRTEGNQPQHF. The rearrangement links TRBV2 to TRBJ1-5; no firm D call. Germline V gene lookup returns CDR1 SNHLY and CDR2 FYNNEI. The CDR3 sequence is 13 residues long. Trimming removed 6 bases at V and 2 bases at J, with 8 bases between.

The chain has TRBV7-2 and TRBJ2-2, with D possibly being TRBD2 (6 bases). Germline CDR1 reads SGHTA; CDR2 reads FQGNSA. V was shortened by 6 bases and J by 7 bases, with 18 bases between the two germline ends. This CDR3 comprises 15 residues. CDR3 amino acids: CASRGTLGSNGELFF. CDR3 nucleotide sequence: TGTGCCAGCAGAGGGACTCTGGGGTCGAACGGGGAGCTGTTTTTT.

The gene calls are TRBV7-8 and TRBJ2-1; TRBD2 matches at 12 bases. The V gene's germline CDR1 is SGHVS and CDR2 FQNEAQ. V was clipped by 1 base and J by 7 bases; unmatched bases: 2. This CDR3 contains 15 residues. CDR3 sequence (DNA): TGTGCCAGCAGCTTAGGACTAGCGGGAGAAAATGAGCAGTTCTTC. Protein sequence: CASSLGLAGENEQFF.

The chain recombines TRBV10-1 with TRBJ1-5, with D possibly TRBD1 on 5 matching bases. The CDR3 runs to 12 residues. Looked up from germline, CDR1 is WNHNN and CDR2 is SYGVQD (reference sequence). Trimming took off 6 bases at V and 6 bases at J, with 9 bases between the two ends. The CDR3, as DNA: TGCGCCAGCAGGGGGGATGGTCAGCCCCAGCATTTT. Translation gives CASRGDGQPQHF.

The rearrangement uses TRBV6-4 and TRBJ2-3; TRBD2 matches at 12 bases. Germline CDR1 MRHNA, CDR2 SNTAGT. The V segment lost 3 bases and the J segment 6 bases; nucleotides outside the gene matches: 4. The CDR3 covers 15 residues. CDR3 nucleotides: TGTGCCAGCAGTGAAGCTAGCGGGGGGGGTGATACGCAGTATTTT. Amino acid sequence: CASSEASGGGDTQYF.